The 28 T cell receptor beta chains reported below all come from one sample, sequenced in a study of cytomegalovirus exposure and HLA in healthy donors. The PCR contained 60 Vbeta and 13 Jbeta primers. Produced via immunoSEQ multiplex PCR; TCRdb's table is partial and in-frame only. The table includes under 70,000 clones, less than 85% detected once. The sample comprised PBMCs. The receptors were gathered from a woman aged 55-69 years in good health and CMV-seropositive.

The rearrangement uses TRBV19 and TRBJ1-6; 10 bases map to TRBD1. V lost 5 bases and J lost 7; bases outside the gene matches: 14. CDR3 size: 18 residues. Germline V gene data show CDR1 as LNHDA and CDR2 as SQIVND (reference sequence). The CDR3: CASSDRDRGEPGNSPLHF. The CDR3 nucleotides read TGTGCCAGTAGTGACCGGGACAGGGGCGAACCGGGGAATTCACCCCTCCACTTT.

This clone showed up just a few times. This chain joins TRBV6-6 and TRBJ1-6, with D hard to call. Between the trimmed V and J ends, which lost 0 bases and 9 bases, there was a span of 6 bases. This CDR3 is built from 13 residues. Looked up from germline, CDR1 is MNHNY and CDR2 is SVGAGI (reference sequence). The CDR3 nucleotides read TGTGCCAGCAGTTACTCCGTGAGTTCACCCCTCCACTTT. It translates to CASSYSVSSPLHF.

The chain joins TRBV7-9 to TRBJ2-1, with 10 bases lining up with TRBD2. CDR1 is SEHNR and CDR2 is FQNEAQ in the germline V gene (reference sequence). CDR3 size: 16 residues. After removal of 1 base from V and 9 bases from J, the junction contained 9 bases not matched to a gene. In nucleotides, the CDR3 is TGTGCCAGCAGCTTAGGTCTTAGCGGGGGGCAAGTTGAGCAGTTCTTC. Translated: CASSLGLSGGQVEQFF. Supplemented by reference TRBV7-9 and TRBJ2-1, the full variable domain reads DTGVSQNPRHKITKRGQNVTFRCDPISEHNRLYWYRQTLGQGPEFLTYFQNEAQLEKSRLLSDRFSAERPKGSFSTLEIQRTEQGDSAMYLCASSLGLSGGQVEQFFGPGTRLTVL.

This clone was picked up a small number of times. This chain uses TRBV6-5 with TRBJ2-7; 7 nucleotides agree with TRBD1. CDR3 size: 11 residues. Unmatched junction bases numbered 1, after V lost 4 bases and J lost 7 bases. Germline V CDR1 and CDR2: MNHEY, SVGAGI. The CDR3 bases are TGTGCCAGCAGTTCAGGGGGTGAGCAGTACTTC. Translation: CASSSGGEQYF.

V is TRBV5-8 and J is TRBJ2-1, with D possibly TRBD2 on 5 matching bases. CDR3 length: 15 residues. V lost 0 bases and J lost 3, with 10 bases in between. Germline V CDR1 and CDR2: SGHTS, YDEGEE. The CDR3 DNA follows: TGTGCCAGCAGCTTGGCCGGTGGAGGCTACAATGAGCAGTTCTTC. It yields the protein CASSLAGGGYNEQFF.

The chain links TRBV4-1 to TRBJ2-3; D is possibly TRBD1 (6 bases). The V end lost 6 bases, the J end lost 0 bases, and 16 bases lay between the germline ends. Germline CDR1 is MGHRA and CDR2 is YSYEKL. CDR3 length: 16 residues. The CDR3 here is CASSRGSSRSTDTQYF. CDR3 DNA: TGCGCCAGCAGTAGGGGGTCAAGCCGAAGCACAGATACGCAGTATTTT.

This rearrangement joins TRBV27 to TRBJ2-7; 8 nucleotides match TRBD1. The length of the CDR3 is 12 residues. The V and J ends lost 4 bases and 6 bases, in that order; junction bases with no gene match: 2. From germline, CDR1 is MNHEY and CDR2 SMNVEV (reference sequence). DNA for the CDR3: TGTGCCAGCAGTTCAGGGGGCGGCGAGCAGTACTTC. It is translated as CASSSGGGEQYF.

Only a few counts were recorded for this clone. V usage is TRBV2 and J usage is TRBJ2-2; 9 bases are a match to TRBD1. Germline trimming cut 3 bases from V and 6 bases from J; bases unmatched to any gene: 5. The CDR3 covers 15 residues. The germline V gene has CDR1 SNHLY and CDR2 FYNNEI. CDR3 nucleotides: TGTGCCAGCAGTGACGCCGGGACAGGGCCCGGGGAGCTGTTTTTT. It is translated as CASSDAGTGPGELFF.

V gene TRBV7-2 combines with J gene TRBJ2-1; 9 positions match TRBD2. After removal of 4 bases from V and 7 bases from J, the junction contained 8 bases not matched to a gene. CDR1 is SGHTA and CDR2 is FQGNSA in the germline V gene. The CDR3 runs 15 residues. CDR3 sequence: CASSSQAGGGNEQFF. The CDR3 DNA follows: TGTGCCAGCAGCTCCCAAGCGGGGGGTGGGAATGAGCAGTTCTTC.

V usage is TRBV6-5 and J usage is TRBJ1-1; 7 bases are a match to TRBD1. The germline V gene encodes CDR1 MNHEY and CDR2 SVGAGI. This CDR3 is built from 14 residues. Trimming took 5 bases from V and 7 from J; bases not matched to a gene: 10. CDR3 DNA sequence: TGTGCCAGCAGTAACCTCGGGACAGTTAATGAAGCTTTCTTT. It codes for CASSNLGTVNEAFF.

The genes are TRBV2 and TRBJ1-1; D ambiguous. CDR3 length: 13 amino acids. The V gene's germline CDR1 is SNHLY and CDR2 FYNNEI. V lost 3 bases and J 0 bases, leaving 5 bases between the germline ends. CDR3 residues: CASSESVNTEAFF. The DNA of the CDR3 is TGTGCCAGCAGTGAGTCGGTGAACACTGAAGCTTTCTTT.

This chain connects TRBV7-2 to TRBJ1-5; TRBD1 matches 7 bases. J gave up 0 bases and V 5 bases, and 7 bases lay outside the gene matches. CDR3 length equals 16 residues. Germline V lookup: CDR1 SGHTA, CDR2 FQGNSA. CDR3: CASSRDSPYSNQPQHF. CDR3 nucleotides: TGTGCCAGCAGCCGGGACAGTCCGTATAGCAATCAGCCCCAGCATTTT.

The J gene is TRBJ1-1, the V gene TRBV9; 8 positions match TRBD1. CDR3 length equals 14 residues. V shed 3 bases and J 3 bases; nucleotides not matched to a gene: 4. Germline V gene sequence: CDR1 SGDLS, CDR2 YYNGEE. The CDR3 nucleotides are TGTGCCAGCAGCGCCGGACAGGGTCACACTGAAGCTTTCTTT. As protein: CASSAGQGHTEAFF.

The rearrangement links TRBV9 to TRBJ1-1; 7 positions agree with TRBD1. The CDR3 length is 17 residues. Trimming removed 0 bases from V and 2 bases from J; junction bases left unmatched: 10. Looked up from germline, CDR1 is SGDLS and CDR2 is YYNGEE. The CDR3: CASSVGTQGNLNTEAFF. CDR3 DNA sequence: TGTGCCAGCAGCGTAGGAACACAGGGGAATCTAAACACTGAAGCTTTCTTT.

This chain links TRBV6-6 with TRBJ2-7; TRBD1 might be the D (5 bases). Between the trimmed V and J ends, which lost 2 bases and 1 base, there was a span of 15 bases. CDR1 is MNHNY and CDR2 is SVGAGI in the germline V gene (reference sequence). This CDR3 comprises 16 residues. The CDR3 protein is CASSYDSPDRSYEQYF. As DNA, the CDR3 is TGTGCCAGCAGTTACGACTCACCTGACAGATCCTACGAGCAGTACTTC.

The gene calls are TRBV25-1 and TRBJ1-2; D call uncertain. Germline CDR1 MGHDK, CDR2 SYGVNS. V lost 4 bases, J lost 6 bases, and 15 bases lay in between. The CDR3 extends over 14 amino acids. The CDR3 bases are TGTGCCAGCAGTGCCACCGCCGGGGTAGATGGCTACACCTTC. It encodes CASSATAGVDGYTF.

The chain recombines TRBV6-4 with TRBJ2-3; no clear D gene. Germline-derived CDR1 and CDR2 are MRHNA and SNTAGT. The CDR3 has 15 amino acids. Trimming pared 4 bases from V and 0 bases from J, leaving 11 bases between. The CDR3 region has the DNA TGTGCCAGCAGTGCCAAGCAGGTCAGCACAGATACGCAGTATTTT. Its translation: CASSAKQVSTDTQYF.

Comments on this clone: At the DNA level, this CDR3 is encoded by other sequences in the same sample as well. This chain uses TRBV9 with TRBJ1-1; 10 bases agree with TRBD1. The germline CDR1 and CDR2 sequences are SGDLS and YYNGEE. The CDR3 is 15 residues long. Trimming removed 3 bases from V and 5 bases from J; junction bases left unmatched: 7. CDR3 amino acids: CASSAPDRGPTEAFF. The CDR3 DNA reads as TGTGCCAGCAGCGCCCCCGACAGGGGGCCTACTGAAGCTTTCTTT.

This clone came up a few times. The genes are TRBV5-1 and TRBJ1-2; 8 bases map to TRBD1. This CDR3 has 14 residues. The V and J ends lost 4 bases and 5 bases, in that order; junction bases with no gene match: 7. Per the germline V gene, CDR1 is SGHRS and CDR2 is YFSETQ. The CDR3: CASSKGTGRYGYTF. In DNA, the CDR3 is TGCGCCAGCAGCAAAGGGACAGGTCGGTATGGCTACACCTTC.

As for this clone: The junction shows a germline mismatch at one end, possibly a read error. The DNA for the CDR3 is TGTGCCACCAGTTGGGACAGAAACACCGGGGAGCTGTTTTTT. Amino acids: CATSWDRNTGELFF. The chain has TRBV6-1 and TRBJ2-2; 7 nucleotides line up with TRBD1. CDR1 is MNHNS and CDR2 is SASEGT in the germline V gene. The CDR3 totals 14 residues.

This chain uses TRBV19 with TRBJ2-3; 15 nucleotides agree with TRBD2. V gave up 4 bases and J gave up 4 bases; unmatched junction bases: 3. CDR1 LNHDA and CDR2 SQIVND come from the germline V gene (reference sequence). This CDR3 is built from 16 residues. DNA of the CDR3: TGTGCCAGTAGTACCCGGACTAGCGGGGGGGCAGATACGCAGTATTTT. Protein: CASSTRTSGGADTQYF.

This clone came up a few times. The CDR3 DNA follows: TGTGCCAGCAGCTTCTGGACTACAGTTGATACGCAGTATTTT. The encoded protein is CASSFWTTVDTQYF. V usage is TRBV5-6 and J usage is TRBJ2-3; weak D call: TRBD2 (6 bases). V lost 2 bases and J lost 6, with 13 bases in between. CDR3 length: 14 residues. Per germline, CDR1 SGHDT and CDR2 YYEEEE.

This chain uses TRBV4-3 with TRBJ2-3, with 9 bases fitting TRBD2. Germline V lookup: CDR1 LGHNA, CDR2 YSLEER. There are 17 residues in the CDR3. J lost 0 bases, V lost 2 bases, and 6 bases had no gene match. The CDR3 DNA sequence: TGCGCCAGCAGCCAAATGCTAGCGGGGTCTAGCACAGATACGCAGTATTTT. Amino acid sequence: CASSQMLAGSSTDTQYF.

Here the CDR3 DNA reads TGCGCCAGCAGCCGTGGACAGGGGAGCTCCTATAATTCACCCCTCCACTTT. Translating it yields CASSRGQGSSYNSPLHF. The chain joins TRBV5-1 to TRBJ1-6; 9 bases are shared with TRBD1. From germline, CDR1 is SGHRS and CDR2 YFSETQ. Germline trimming cut 4 bases from V and 0 bases from J; bases unmatched to any gene: 5. The CDR3 contains 17 residues.

The rearrangement links TRBV5-6 to TRBJ1-2; D remains unclear. The CDR3 length is 14 residues. Trimming took off 1 base at V and 6 bases at J, with 13 bases between the two ends. In germline, CDR1 is SGHDT, CDR2 YYEEEE. CDR3 bases: TGTGCCAGCAGCTTGTGGGAGGGCACCCATGGCTACACCTTC. Its protein product is CASSLWEGTHGYTF. The full variable domain, completed using reference TRBV5-6 and TRBJ1-2, is DAGVTQSPTHLIKTRGQQVTLRCSPKSGHDTVSWYQQALGQGPQFIFQYYEEEERQRGNFPDRFSGHQFPNYSSELNVNALLLGDSALYLCASSLWEGTHGYTFGSGTRLTVV.

The V call is TRBV4-3, the J call TRBJ2-2; TRBD2 is a possible D gene (6 bases). Per germline, CDR1 LGHNA and CDR2 YSLEER. The CDR3 totals 17 residues. Trimming took 0 bases from V and 5 from J, leaving 16 bases between them. The CDR3 sequence is CASSQDGGLVGTGELFF. CDR3 in DNA: TGCGCCAGCAGCCAAGATGGGGGGTTGGTAGGGACCGGGGAGCTGTTTTTT.

The chain's CDR3 is CASSGGTPTDTQYF. CDR3 bases: TGTGCCAGCAGTGGCGGCACCCCCACAGATACGCAGTATTTT. The V and J genes are TRBV2 and TRBJ2-3; D unresolved. Germline values: CDR1 SNHLY, CDR2 FYNNEI. Deletions cut 4 bases from V and 2 bases from J, with 10 bases between. The CDR3 covers 14 residues.

In regard to this clone: One junction end disagrees with the germline gene, perhaps due to a read error. Other DNA variants within this sample encode the same CDR3. This sequence joins TRBV5-1 and TRBJ2-2; TRBD2 matches 7 bases. The CDR3 consists of 17 residues. The V gene's germline CDR1 is SGHRS and CDR2 YFSETQ. This CDR3 is CASSSVIAGSSTGELFF. Written as DNA, the CDR3 is TGCGCCAGTAGCTCAGTAATAGCGGGCAGCAGCACCGGGGAGCTGTTTTTT.